The source of this TCR beta chain is a study of T cell responses to AZD1222 COVID-19 vaccine. Germline CDR1 reads SNHLY; CDR2 reads FYNNEI. This CDR3 has 14 residues. V gave up 5 bases and J gave up 1 base, with 10 bases separating them. TCRdb's table, derived via immunoSEQ multiplex PCR, lists solely in-frame clones and lacks some. The table has nearly 110,000 clones, around 91% seen once; the top ten hold 20% to 25%. The receptor's source is an adult in good health. This specimen was peripheral blood, taken on day 0 of AZD1222 vaccination. This chain connects TRBV2 to TRBJ2-3; D may be TRBD1 or TRBD2 (5 bases each). The CDR3 is CASSLGRRTDTQYF. The CDR3 coding sequence is TGTGCCAGCAGTCTGGGACGTCGCACAGATACGCAGTATTTT.